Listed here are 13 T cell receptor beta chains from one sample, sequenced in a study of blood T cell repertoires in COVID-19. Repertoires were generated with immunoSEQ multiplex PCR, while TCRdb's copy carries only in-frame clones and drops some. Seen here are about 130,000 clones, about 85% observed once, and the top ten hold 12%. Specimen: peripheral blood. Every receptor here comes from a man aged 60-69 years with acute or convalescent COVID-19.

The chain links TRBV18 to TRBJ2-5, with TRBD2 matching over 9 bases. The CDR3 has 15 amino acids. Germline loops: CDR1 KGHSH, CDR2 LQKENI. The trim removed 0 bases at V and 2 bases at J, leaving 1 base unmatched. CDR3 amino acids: CASSPPTSGQETQYF. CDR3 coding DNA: TGTGCCAGCTCACCACCGACTAGCGGACAAGAGACCCAGTACTTC. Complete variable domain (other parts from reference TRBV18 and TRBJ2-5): NAGVMQNPRHLVRRRGQEARLRCSPMKGHSHVYWYRQLPEEGLKFMVYLQKENIIDESGMPKERFSAEFPKEGPSILRIQQVVRGDSAAYFCASSPPTSGQETQYFGPGTRLLVL.

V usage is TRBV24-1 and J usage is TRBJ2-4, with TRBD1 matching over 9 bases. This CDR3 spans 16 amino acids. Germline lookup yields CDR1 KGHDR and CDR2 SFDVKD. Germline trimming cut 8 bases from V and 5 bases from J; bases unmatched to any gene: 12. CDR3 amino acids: CATNTGTGHIENIQYF. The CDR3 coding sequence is TGTGCCACCAACACCGGGACAGGGCATATCGAAAACATTCAGTACTTC.

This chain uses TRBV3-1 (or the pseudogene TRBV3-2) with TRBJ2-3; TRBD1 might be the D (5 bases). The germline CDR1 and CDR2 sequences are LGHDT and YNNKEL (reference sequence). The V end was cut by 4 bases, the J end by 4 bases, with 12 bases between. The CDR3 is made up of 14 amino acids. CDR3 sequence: CASSRRQNPDTQYF. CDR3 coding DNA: TGTGCCAGCAGCCGAAGACAGAATCCAGATACGCAGTATTTT.

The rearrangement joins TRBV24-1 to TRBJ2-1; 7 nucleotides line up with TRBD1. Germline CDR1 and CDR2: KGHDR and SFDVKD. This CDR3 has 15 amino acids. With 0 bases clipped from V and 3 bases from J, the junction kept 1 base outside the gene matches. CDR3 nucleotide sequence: TGTGCCACCAGTGATTTGGACAGGGACTACAATGAGCAGTTCTTC. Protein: CATSDLDRDYNEQFF.

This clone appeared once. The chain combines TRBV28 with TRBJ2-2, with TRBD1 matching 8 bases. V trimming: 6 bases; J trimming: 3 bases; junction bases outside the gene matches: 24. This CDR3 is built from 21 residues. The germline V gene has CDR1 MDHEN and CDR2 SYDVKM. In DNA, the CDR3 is TGTGCCAGCAGCGCCTTCGTATTCGTACCGGGACAGGTTACCCACACCGGGGAGCTGTTTTTT. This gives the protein CASSAFVFVPGQVTHTGELFF.

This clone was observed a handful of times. The CDR3 reads CASSFTAALNTEAFF. The CDR3 nucleotides are TGCGCCAGCAGCTTTACCGCGGCGTTGAACACTGAAGCTTTCTTT. This chain connects TRBV5-1 to TRBJ1-1; no definite D call. CDR3 length: 15 amino acids. Trimming removed 2 bases at V and 0 bases at J, with 11 bases between. Germline assignment: CDR1 SGHRS and CDR2 YFSETQ.

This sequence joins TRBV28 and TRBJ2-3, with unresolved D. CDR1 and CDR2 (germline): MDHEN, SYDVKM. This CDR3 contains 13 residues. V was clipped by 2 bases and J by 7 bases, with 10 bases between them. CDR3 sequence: CASSLGPWYTQYF. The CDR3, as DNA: TGTGCCAGCAGTTTAGGGCCCTGGTATACGCAGTATTTT. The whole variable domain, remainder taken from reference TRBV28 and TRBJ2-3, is DVKVTQSSRYLVKRTGEKVFLECVQDMDHENMFWYRQDPGLGLRLIYFSYDVKMKEKGDIPEGYSVSREKKERFSLILESASTNQTSMYLCASSLGPWYTQYFGPGTRLTVL.

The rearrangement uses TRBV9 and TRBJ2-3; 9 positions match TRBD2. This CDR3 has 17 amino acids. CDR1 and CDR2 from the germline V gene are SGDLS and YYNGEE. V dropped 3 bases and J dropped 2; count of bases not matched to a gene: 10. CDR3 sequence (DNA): TGTGCCAGCAGCGGAACCTATAGCGGGAGCCTCACAGATACGCAGTATTTT. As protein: CASSGTYSGSLTDTQYF.

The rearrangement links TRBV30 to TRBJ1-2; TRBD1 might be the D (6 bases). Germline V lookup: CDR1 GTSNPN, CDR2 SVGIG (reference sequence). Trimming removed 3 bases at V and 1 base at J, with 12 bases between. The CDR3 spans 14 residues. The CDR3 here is CAWRAGANNYGYTF. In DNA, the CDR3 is TGTGCCTGGAGGGCAGGGGCAAATAACTATGGCTACACCTTC.

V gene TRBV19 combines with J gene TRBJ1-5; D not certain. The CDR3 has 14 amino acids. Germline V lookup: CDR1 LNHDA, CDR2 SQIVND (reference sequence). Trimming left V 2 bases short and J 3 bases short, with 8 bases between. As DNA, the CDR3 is TGTGCCAGTAGTATACGTCAGTTCAATCAGCCCCAGCATTTT. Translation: CASSIRQFNQPQHF.

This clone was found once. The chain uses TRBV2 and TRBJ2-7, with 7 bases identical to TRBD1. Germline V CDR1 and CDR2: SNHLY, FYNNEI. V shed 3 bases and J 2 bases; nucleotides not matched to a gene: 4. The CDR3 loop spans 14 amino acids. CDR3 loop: CASSEGQGAYEQYF. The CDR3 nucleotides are TGTGCCAGCAGTGAGGGGCAGGGGGCCTACGAGCAGTACTTC. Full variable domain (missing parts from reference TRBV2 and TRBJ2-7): EPEVTQTPSHQVTQMGQEVILRCVPISNHLYFYWYRQILGQKVEFLVSFYNNEISEKSEIFDDQFSVERPDGSNFTLKIRSTKLEDSAMYFCASSEGQGAYEQYFGPGTRLTVT.

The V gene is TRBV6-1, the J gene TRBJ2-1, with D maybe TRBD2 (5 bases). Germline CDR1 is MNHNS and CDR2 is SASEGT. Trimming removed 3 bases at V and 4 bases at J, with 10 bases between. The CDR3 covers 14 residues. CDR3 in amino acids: CASSDRLRYNEQFF. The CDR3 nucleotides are TGTGCCAGCAGTGATCGACTAAGATACAATGAGCAGTTCTTC.

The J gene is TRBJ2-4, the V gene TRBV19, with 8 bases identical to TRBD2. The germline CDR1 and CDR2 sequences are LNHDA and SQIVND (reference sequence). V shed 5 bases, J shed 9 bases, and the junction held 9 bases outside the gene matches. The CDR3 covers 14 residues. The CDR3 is CASSQPGGGAIQYF. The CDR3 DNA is TGTGCCAGTAGTCAACCCGGGGGGGGAGCCATTCAGTACTTC.